Following are 25 T cell receptor beta chains from one sample sequenced in a study of breast tumors, draining lymph nodes, adjacent tissues. TCRdb reprocessed the multiplex PCR reads via MiXCR and lists one record per CDR3 protein. The sample contains 60,000 to 70,000 distinct CDR3 sequences, roughly 59% of which appear only once. Input material: breast tumor tissue. All receptors derive from a female donor with breast cancer. Some clones in this sample may be carry-over from other donors' samples.

Details on this clonotype: The conserved closing phenylalanine or tryptophan is absent in this CDR3, likely reflecting a read error. The DNA is omitted, as the CDR3 cannot be located on it reliably, and the CDR3 follows TCRdb's listing. The chain links TRBV24-1 to TRBJ2-3; the table's D call, TRBD2, was not checked against the DNA. 17 amino acids form the CDR3, both terminal residues included. CDR1 is KGHDR, CDR2 SFDVKD, per germline. CDR3 in amino acids: CATSDSGSGGAHDTQYL.

On this clonotype itself: An end of the junction does not agree with germline; a read error may underlie this. This chain links TRBV7-3 with TRBJ1-3; D is undetermined. CDR3 size: 14 residues. In germline, CDR1 is SGHTA, CDR2 FQGTGA. The CDR3 nucleotides read TGTACCAGCAACCTGGTGAGCTCTGGAAACACCATATATTTT. It encodes CTSNLVSSGNTIYF.

In its sample, this clonotype was seen a few times. A single base separates this from a much larger clone, so it may be a read error. The CDR3 here is CASSHQGSSYNSPLHF. The CDR3 nucleotides are TGTGCCAGCAGTCACCAGGGGAGCTCCTATAATTCACCCCTCCACTTT. This rearrangement joins TRBV6-6 to TRBJ1-6, with D possibly being TRBD1 (6 bases). The CDR3 consists of 16 residues. The ends were cut back, 5 bases at V and 0 bases at J, with 11 bases in the middle. Germline assignment: CDR1 MNHNY and CDR2 SVGAGI (reference sequence).

Ten or more counts support this clonotype. One base away lies a much larger clone, so this may be a sequencing read error. The chain employs TRBV7-2 and TRBJ2-6; D might be TRBD1 (5 bases). The CDR3 is 15 amino acids. CDR1 and CDR2 (germline): SGHTA, FQGNSA. The CDR3 nucleotides are TGTGCCAGCAGCTTAGGAGGCTCTGGGGCCAACGTCCTGCCTTTC. Amino acid sequence: CASSLGGSGANVLPF.

This clonotype was counted a few times. CDR3 sequence reads: CASSLGANQPQHF. CDR3 nucleotide sequence: TGTGCCAGCAGCTTAGGGGCTAATCAGCCCCAGCATTTT. This rearrangement joins TRBV7-9 to TRBJ1-5; D gene ambiguous. The CDR3 loop spans 13 amino acids. Per germline, CDR1 SEHNR and CDR2 FQNEAQ (reference sequence). Trimming removed 1 base from V and 4 bases from J, with 5 bases in between.

In this sample, this clonotype turned up once. The chain is built from TRBV12-3 or TRBV12-4 and TRBJ1-5; 7 bases are shared with TRBD1. The CDR3 runs to 13 residues. The V gene end was trimmed by 5 bases and the J gene end by 9 bases; junction bases not matched to a gene: 7. The DNA of the CDR3 is TGTGCCAGCAGTAATTACAGGGGATGGCCCCAGCATTTT. Its protein is CASSNYRGWPQHF.

J is TRBJ2-7 and V is TRBV20-1, with D perhaps assigned TRBD1 or TRBD2 (5 bases each). Germline assignment: CDR1 DFQATT and CDR2 SNEGSKA (reference sequence). The V end lost 3 bases, the J end lost 0 bases, and 9 bases lay between the germline ends. The CDR3 length is 13 residues. CDR3 DNA sequence: TGCAGTGCTAGCGGGGCCCGCTCCTACGAGCAGTACTTC. Translating it yields CSASGARSYEQYF.

The genes are TRBV2 and TRBJ2-2; 11 bases agree with TRBD1. The CDR3 is 19 residues long. The V and J ends lost 4 bases and 0 bases, in that order; junction bases with no gene match: 10. The germline gives CDR1 SNHLY, CDR2 FYNNEI. CDR3 sequence (DNA): TGTGCCAGCAGTGGTGGACAGCCGGGACAGGGGGCGAACACCGGGGAGCTGTTTTTT. This codes for CASSGGQPGQGANTGELFF.

Comment on this clonotype: This CDR3 is missing its conserved last phenylalanine or tryptophan, likely due to a read error. This chain's CDR3 is CAWSVRVNTEAFL. CDR3 coding DNA: TGTGCCTGGAGTGTACGAGTGAACACTGAAGCTTTCTTG. The chain combines TRBV30 with TRBJ1-1; D not resolved. Germline CDR1 is GTSNPN and CDR2 is SVGIG (reference sequence). V was shortened by 0 bases and J by 0 bases, with 5 bases between the two germline ends. This CDR3 region has 13 residues.

This chain joins TRBV5-6 and TRBJ1-6; D may be TRBD1 (5 bases). Trimming removed 1 base at V and 1 base at J, with 6 bases between. The CDR3 extends over 15 amino acids. The germline V gene encodes CDR1 SGHDT and CDR2 YYEEEE. In DNA form, the CDR3 reads TGTGCCAGCAGCTTGCAGGGATCCTATAATTCACCCCTCCACTTT. Protein product: CASSLQGSYNSPLHF.

The V call is TRBV2, the J call TRBJ1-2; weak D call: TRBD1 (6 bases). The V end lost 4 bases, the J end lost 4 bases, and 16 bases lay between the germline ends. Germline V gene sequence: CDR1 SNHLY, CDR2 FYNNEI. CDR3 length: 15 residues. CDR3 bases: TGTGCCAGCAGTGGAGTTTCGAAGGGGGGCTATGGCTACACCTTC. Protein sequence: CASSGVSKGGYGYTF. The full variable domain, rest sourced from reference TRBV2 and TRBJ1-2, is EPEVTQTPSHQVTQMGQEVILRCVPISNHLYFYWYRQILGQKVEFLVSFYNNEISEKSEIFDDQFSVERPDGSNFTLKIRSTKLEDSAMYFCASSGVSKGGYGYTFGSGTRLTVV.

The V gene is TRBV29-1, the J gene TRBJ2-1; possible D gene TRBD2, 7 bases. V was pared by 4 bases and J by 0 bases, with 19 bases between. Germline V gene sequence: CDR1 SQVTM, CDR2 ANQGSEA. The length of the CDR3 is 17 residues. CDR3 protein: CSVVRGGGGSSYNEQFF. As DNA, the CDR3 is TGCAGCGTTGTTAGAGGGGGGGGGGGAAGCTCCTACAATGAGCAGTTCTTC.

This clonotype has a single count. The gene calls are TRBV7-2 and TRBJ2-3, with 11 positions matching TRBD2. The germline CDR1 and CDR2 sequences are SGHTA and FQGNSA. V gave up 7 bases and J gave up 1 base; unmatched junction bases: 4. The CDR3 consists of 15 residues. CDR3 sequence: CASNPGLAGTDTQYF. CDR3 coding DNA: TGTGCCAGCAACCCGGGACTAGCGGGCACAGATACGCAGTATTTT.

This clonotype was counted ten times or more. The chain joins TRBV5-5 to TRBJ2-1; 13 bases are shared with TRBD2. Germline CDR1 is SGHKS and CDR2 is YYEKEE (reference sequence). The CDR3 extends over 15 amino acids. V gave up 3 bases and J gave up 10 bases; unmatched junction bases: 7. CDR3 nucleotides: TGTGCCAGCAGCTCACTAGCGGGAGGGCCGCTCGAGCAGTTCTTC. Protein product: CASSSLAGGPLEQFF.

This sequence joins TRBV4-2 and TRBJ2-7, with TRBD1 matching 8 bases. J gave up 5 bases and V 2 bases, and 5 bases lay outside the gene matches. Germline V gives CDR1 LGHNA, CDR2 YNFKEQ. The CDR3 has 14 residues. CDR3 in amino acids: CASSQSAGGNEQYF. In nucleotides, the CDR3 is TGTGCCAGCAGCCAATCCGCAGGGGGCAACGAGCAGTACTTC.

This clonotype was seen many times. The chain has TRBV12-3 or TRBV12-4 and TRBJ1-3; 8 bases line up with TRBD1. V shed 4 bases, J shed 6 bases, and the junction held 8 bases outside the gene matches. The CDR3 is made up of 15 amino acids. CDR3 loop: CASSSGQGGENTIYF. CDR3 DNA: TGTGCCAGCAGTTCAGGACAGGGAGGCGAAAACACCATATATTTT.

The rearrangement links TRBV5-1 to TRBJ2-2; 9 bases are a match to TRBD1. Germline V gene data show CDR1 as SGHRS and CDR2 as YFSETQ. V was clipped by 3 bases and J by 8 bases; unmatched bases: 8. CDR3 length: 15 residues. This chain's CDR3 is CASSSYRGPGGELFF. The CDR3, as DNA: TGCGCCAGCAGCTCATACAGGGGGCCGGGAGGGGAGCTGTTTTTT.

This clonotype was seen repeatedly, ten times or more. V is TRBV5-1 and J is TRBJ1-5; no clear D. V was pared by 4 bases and J by 0 bases, with 5 bases between. Looked up from germline, CDR1 is SGHRS and CDR2 is YFSETQ. The CDR3 is 13 residues long. The CDR3 region has the DNA TGCGCCAGCAGCCCCACTAGCAATCAGCCCCAGCATTTT. This translates into CASSPTSNQPQHF.

The count of this clonotype is one. This chain connects TRBV7-8 to TRBJ2-1, with 8 bases aligning to TRBD2. J lost 2 bases, V lost 5 bases, and 8 bases had no gene match. Germline V lookup: CDR1 SGHVS, CDR2 FQNEAQ. This CDR3 region has 16 residues. The chain's CDR3 is CASSVTSGKAYNEQFF. The CDR3 DNA reads TGTGCCAGCAGCGTCACTAGCGGTAAAGCCTACAATGAGCAGTTCTTC.

The chain combines TRBV5-6 with TRBJ1-2; 8 positions match TRBD1. V was clipped by 4 bases and J by 8 bases; unmatched bases: 16. This CDR3 has 16 amino acids. CDR1 and CDR2 (germline): SGHDT, YYEEEE. The CDR3 loop is CASSTTGQAFVQGYTF. CDR3 DNA sequence: TGTGCCAGCAGCACAACGGGACAGGCTTTCGTCCAGGGCTACACCTTC.

Points on this clonotype: A read error is possible here, since a much larger clone lies one base away. The chain is built from TRBV20-1 and TRBJ2-3; TRBD2 matches 8 bases. CDR1 is DFQATT, CDR2 SNEGSKA, per germline (reference sequence). The CDR3 runs 19 residues. This CDR3 reads CSAGERREGSREVTDTQYF. CDR3 bases: TGCAGTGCTGGAGAGAGACGAGAGGGCTCGCGGGAGGTCACAGATACGCAGTATTTT.

With respect to this clonotype: The junction and the germline gene differ at one end; a read error may be behind it. The rearrangement links TRBV20-1 to TRBJ2-6; 7 nucleotides align to TRBD1. Germline V gene sequence: CDR1 DFQATT, CDR2 SNEGSKA (reference sequence). This CDR3 region has 13 residues. The CDR3 nucleotides read TGCAGTGCTAGTAATACAGGGGTCAACGTCCTGACCTTC. It translates to CSASNTGVNVLTF.

This clonotype was counted a single time. The chain recombines TRBV15 with TRBJ2-5, with D possibly matching TRBD1 (5 bases). V was trimmed by 4 bases and J by 2 bases, leaving 14 bases between them. This CDR3 has 15 residues. CDR1 and CDR2 (germline): LNHNV, YYDKDF (reference sequence). In DNA form, the CDR3 reads TGTGCCACCAGCACTCGGTCAGGGCTACAAGAGACCCAGTACTTC. It encodes CATSTRSGLQETQYF.

In regard to this clonotype: This CDR3 is missing its conserved last phenylalanine or tryptophan, likely due to a read error. V and J are TRBV11-2 and TRBJ1-2; D possibly corresponds to TRBD1 (5 bases). Between the trimmed V and J ends, which lost 3 bases and 8 bases, there was a span of 19 bases. Germline CDR1 and CDR2: SGHAT and FQNNGV. This CDR3 spans 15 amino acids. In DNA form, the CDR3 reads TGTGCCAGCAGCTTTGGCGGGGGACGTAAGCGCGGCTACACCTCC. It encodes CASSFGGGRKRGYTS.

The genes are TRBV20-1 and TRBJ2-3, with TRBD2 identical over 8 bases. This CDR3 is built from 14 residues. The J segment lost 6 bases and the V segment lost 5 bases, leaving 10 bases of the junction unmatched. Germline V lookup: CDR1 DFQATT, CDR2 SNEGSKA (reference sequence). In DNA form, the CDR3 reads TGCAGTGCTCAGACAGCGGGAGCGGCTGATACGCAGTATTTT. Its translation is CSAQTAGAADTQYF.